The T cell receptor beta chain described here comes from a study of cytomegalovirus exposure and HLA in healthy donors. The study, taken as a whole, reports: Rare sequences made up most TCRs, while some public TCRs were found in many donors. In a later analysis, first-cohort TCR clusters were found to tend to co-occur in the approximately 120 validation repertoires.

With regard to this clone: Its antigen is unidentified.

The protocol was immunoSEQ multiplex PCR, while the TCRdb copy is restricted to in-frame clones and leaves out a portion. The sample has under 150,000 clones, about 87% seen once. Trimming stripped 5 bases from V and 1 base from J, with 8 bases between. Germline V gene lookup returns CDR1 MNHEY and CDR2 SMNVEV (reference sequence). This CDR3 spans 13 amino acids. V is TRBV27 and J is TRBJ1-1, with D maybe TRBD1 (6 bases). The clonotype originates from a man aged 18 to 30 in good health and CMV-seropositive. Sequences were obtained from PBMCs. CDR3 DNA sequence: TGTGCCAGCAGTCTACAGGGGAACACTGAAGCTTTCTTT. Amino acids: CASSLQGNTEAFF.